This TCR beta chain was sequenced for a study of blood T cell repertoires in COVID-19. Looking at the study overall: Both acute and convalescent COVID-19 samples were obtained from the United States, Italy and Spain. T cells, B-cell-depleted T cells, or PBMCs provided the cDNA or gDNA that served as material.

V lost 5 bases to trimming and J lost 3 bases; unmatched junction nucleotides: 8. CDR3 length: 16 residues. CDR1 is SGHRS, CDR2 YFSETQ, per germline. Assay used: immunoSEQ multiplex PCR; TCRdb lists only in-frame clones, some missing. The sample consists of roughly 250,000 clones, 65% to 90% of them appearing once. This clone was seen only once. The receptor was isolated from a woman in her sixties or seventies with acute or convalescent COVID-19. The chain uses TRBV5-1 and TRBJ1-2, with 12 bases lining up with TRBD1. The sequenced material came from peripheral blood. CDR3 amino acids: CASSSTGTGGDYGYTF. CDR3 in DNA: TGCGCCAGCAGTTCGACCGGGACAGGGGGCGACTATGGCTACACCTTC.